This entry lists 11 T cell receptor beta chains sequenced from one sample in a study of blood T cell repertoires in COVID-19. TCRdb keeps only in-frame clones here, not all; method: immunoSEQ multiplex PCR. The sample holds more than 200,000 clones, roughly 84% seen once. Sequencing was performed on PBMCs or T cells enriched from blood (not recorded which). These receptors were collected from a man in his thirties or forties in a cohort exposed to, infected with or recovered from COVID-19 (not recorded which).

The chain joins TRBV9 to TRBJ2-3; the match to TRBD2 covers 14 bases. CDR3 length: 16 residues. V shed 6 bases and J 5 bases; nucleotides not matched to a gene: 8. Germline CDR1 SGDLS, CDR2 YYNGEE. CDR3 sequence reads: CASNRGLAGGLDTQYF. In DNA form, the CDR3 reads TGTGCCAGCAACCGCGGACTAGCGGGAGGTCTAGATACGCAGTATTTT.

CDR3 region: CASSRGLGGTSGYEQYF. The CDR3 DNA reads TGTGCCAGCAGCCGGGGTCTCGGGGGGACTAGCGGTTACGAGCAGTACTTC. The chain recombines TRBV4-2 with TRBJ2-7; 11 bases fit TRBD2. Germline CDR1 and CDR2: LGHNA and YNFKEQ. The CDR3 consists of 17 residues. V shed 4 bases, J shed 4 bases, and the junction held 12 bases outside the gene matches.

This clone was detected once. V gene TRBV11-2 combines with J gene TRBJ1-6, with 8 bases matching TRBD1. Germline lookup yields CDR1 SGHAT and CDR2 FQNNGV. Trimming at V came to 5 bases and at J to 9 bases, leaving 9 bases not matched to a gene. The CDR3 has 15 residues. In DNA form, the CDR3 reads TGTGCCAGCAGCCCCGGGGGGACAGGACTTTCACCCCTCCACTTT. Encoded protein: CASSPGGTGLSPLHF. Together with reference TRBV11-2 and TRBJ1-6, the CDR3 gives the full variable domain: EAGVAQSPRYKIIEKRQSVAFWCNPISGHATLYWYQQILGQGPKLLIQFQNNGVVDDSQLPKDRFSAERLKGVDSTLKIQPAKLEDSAVYLCASSPGGTGLSPLHFGNGTRLTVT.

This sequence joins TRBV5-1 and TRBJ2-2; tentative D call: TRBD1 (5 bases). V was trimmed by 4 bases and J by 2 bases, leaving 12 bases between them. This CDR3 has 15 amino acids. The germline V gene encodes CDR1 SGHRS and CDR2 YFSETQ. The CDR3, as DNA: TGCGCCAGCAGCGGAGACAGCTTTAACACCGGGGAGCTGTTTTTT. This translates into CASSGDSFNTGELFF.

This rearrangement joins TRBV14 to TRBJ2-3; D uncertain. CDR1 and CDR2 from the germline V gene are SGHDN and FVKESK. The CDR3 is 16 residues long. Trimming left V 1 base short and J 10 bases short, with 21 bases between. Here the CDR3 DNA reads TGTGCCAGCAGCCAAGTGTGGCTAGTTTATCCCCAACCGCAGTATTTT. Protein: CASSQVWLVYPQPQYF.

The genes are TRBV28 and TRBJ2-6, with D possibly matching TRBD2 (6 bases). The length of the CDR3 is 16 residues. Germline V gene lookup returns CDR1 MDHEN and CDR2 SYDVKM. Trimming took off 1 base at V and 4 bases at J, with 11 bases between the two ends. CDR3 amino acids: CASSLSGVRGANVLTF. The DNA of the CDR3 is TGTGCCAGCAGTTTATCGGGGGTTCGGGGGGCCAACGTCCTGACTTTC.

This sequence joins TRBV5-1 and TRBJ1-2; 9 bases fit TRBD1. From germline, CDR1 is SGHRS and CDR2 YFSETQ. J gave up 4 bases and V 0 bases, and 7 bases lay outside the gene matches. This CDR3 comprises 16 residues. This CDR3 is CASSLAGTGIGYGYTF. The DNA of the CDR3 is TGCGCCAGCAGCTTGGCGGGGACAGGGATTGGCTATGGCTACACCTTC.

The V call is TRBV4-3, the J call TRBJ1-2; 7 bases align to TRBD1. This CDR3 comprises 16 residues. Trimming cost V 0 bases and J 2 bases; bases outside gene matches: 6. In germline, CDR1 is LGHNA, CDR2 YSLEER. CDR3 nucleotides: TGCGCCAGCAGCCAAGAAAGGGACAGAAAGAACTATGGCTACACCTTC. It is translated as CASSQERDRKNYGYTF.

This rearrangement joins TRBV10-3 to TRBJ1-1, with 7 bases that match TRBD1. CDR3 size: 13 residues. CDR1 is ENHRY and CDR2 is SYGVKD in the germline V gene. V shed 5 bases and J 1 base; nucleotides not matched to a gene: 1. CDR3 coding DNA: TGTGCCATCAGTAACAGGGGGAACACTGAAGCTTTCTTT. Encoded protein: CAISNRGNTEAFF.

The chain joins TRBV28 to TRBJ1-2, with D perhaps TRBD1 (5 bases). This CDR3 spans 15 amino acids. Looked up from germline, CDR1 is MDHEN and CDR2 is SYDVKM. V was clipped by 5 bases and J by 1 base, with 14 bases between them. The CDR3 is CASSTRTGDNYGYTF. In DNA, the CDR3 is TGTGCCAGCAGTACCCGGACGGGGGATAACTATGGCTACACCTTC.

The chain carries TRBV27 and TRBJ2-2, with 9 nucleotides matching TRBD1. Germline loops: CDR1 MNHEY, CDR2 SMNVEV (reference sequence). There are 16 residues in the CDR3. The trim removed 4 bases at V and 5 bases at J, leaving 8 bases unmatched. CDR3 sequence: CASSSSGQGRTGELFF. The DNA of the CDR3 is TGTGCCAGCAGTTCCTCGGGACAGGGTAGAACCGGGGAGCTGTTTTTT.